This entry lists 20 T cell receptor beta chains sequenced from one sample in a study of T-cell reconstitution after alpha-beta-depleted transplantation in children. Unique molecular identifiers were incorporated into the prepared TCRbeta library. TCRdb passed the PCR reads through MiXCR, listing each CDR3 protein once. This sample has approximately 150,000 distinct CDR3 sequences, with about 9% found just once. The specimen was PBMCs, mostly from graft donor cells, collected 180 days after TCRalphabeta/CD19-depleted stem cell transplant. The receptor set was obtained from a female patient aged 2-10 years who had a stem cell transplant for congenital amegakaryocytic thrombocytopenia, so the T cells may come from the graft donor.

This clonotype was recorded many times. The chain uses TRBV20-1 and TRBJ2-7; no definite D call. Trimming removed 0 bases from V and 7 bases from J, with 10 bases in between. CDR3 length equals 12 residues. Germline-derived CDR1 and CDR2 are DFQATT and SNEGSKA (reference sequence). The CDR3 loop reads CSARDYKGEQYF. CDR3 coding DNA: TGCAGTGCTAGAGATTACAAAGGGGAGCAGTACTTC.

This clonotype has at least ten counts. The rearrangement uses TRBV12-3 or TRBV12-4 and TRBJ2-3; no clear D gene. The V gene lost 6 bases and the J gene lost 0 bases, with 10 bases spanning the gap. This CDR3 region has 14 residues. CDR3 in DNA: TGTGCCAGCAGCCCGACACTGAGCACAGATACGCAGTATTTT. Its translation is CASSPTLSTDTQYF.

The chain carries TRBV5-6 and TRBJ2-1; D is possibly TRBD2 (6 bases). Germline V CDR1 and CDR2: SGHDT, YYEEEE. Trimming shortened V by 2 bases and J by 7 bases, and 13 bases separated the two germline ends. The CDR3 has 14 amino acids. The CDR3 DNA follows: TGTGCCAGCAGCTTTAGCGGCCGTCTGAATGAGCAGTTCTTC. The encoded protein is CASSFSGRLNEQFF.

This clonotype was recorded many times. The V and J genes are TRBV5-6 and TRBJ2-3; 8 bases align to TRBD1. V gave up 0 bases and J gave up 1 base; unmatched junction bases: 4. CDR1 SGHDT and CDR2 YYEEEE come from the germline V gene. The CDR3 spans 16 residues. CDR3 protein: CASSLVAGQGTDTQYF. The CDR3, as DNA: TGTGCCAGCAGCTTGGTGGCGGGACAGGGCACAGATACGCAGTATTTT.

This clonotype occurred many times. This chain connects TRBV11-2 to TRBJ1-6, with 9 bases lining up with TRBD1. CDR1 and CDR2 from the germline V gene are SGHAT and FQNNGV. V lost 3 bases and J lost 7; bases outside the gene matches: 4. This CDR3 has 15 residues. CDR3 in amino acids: CASSFTGTGNSPLHF. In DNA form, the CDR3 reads TGTGCCAGCAGCTTTACCGGGACAGGGAATTCACCCCTCCACTTT.

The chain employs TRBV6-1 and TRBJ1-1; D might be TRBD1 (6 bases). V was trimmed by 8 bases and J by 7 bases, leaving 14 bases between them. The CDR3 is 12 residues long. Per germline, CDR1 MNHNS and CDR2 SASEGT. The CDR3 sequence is CASGGGLVEAFF. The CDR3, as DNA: TGTGCCAGCGGGGGGGGGCTGGTTGAAGCTTTCTTT.

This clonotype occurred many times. CDR3 nucleotides: TGTGCCAGCAGTGAAGGGACAGGGTCCACTGAAGCTTTCTTT. It translates to CASSEGTGSTEAFF. The J gene is TRBJ1-1, the V gene TRBV6-1; 8 nucleotides align to TRBD1. The CDR3 sequence is 14 residues long. Germline values: CDR1 MNHNS, CDR2 SASEGT. The V gene end was trimmed by 1 base and the J gene end by 4 bases; junction bases not matched to a gene: 2.

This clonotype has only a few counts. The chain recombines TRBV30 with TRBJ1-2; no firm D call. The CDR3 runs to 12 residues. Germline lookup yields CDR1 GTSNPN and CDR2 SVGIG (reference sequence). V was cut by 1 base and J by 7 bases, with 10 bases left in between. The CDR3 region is CAWSEGGFGYTF. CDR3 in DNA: TGTGCCTGGAGTGAGGGAGGGTTTGGCTACACCTTC.

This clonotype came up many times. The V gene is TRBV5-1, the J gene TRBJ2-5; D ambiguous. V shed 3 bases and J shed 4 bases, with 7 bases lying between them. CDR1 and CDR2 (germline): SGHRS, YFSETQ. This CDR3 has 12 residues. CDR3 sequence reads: CASSYYRETQYF. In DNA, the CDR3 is TGCGCCAGCAGCTACTATAGAGAGACCCAGTACTTC. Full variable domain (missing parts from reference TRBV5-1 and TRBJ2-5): KAGVTQTPRYLIKTRGQQVTLSCSPISGHRSVSWYQQTPGQGLQFLFEYFSETQRNKGNFPGRFSGRQFSNSRSEMNVSTLELGDSALYLCASSYYRETQYFGPGTRLLVL.

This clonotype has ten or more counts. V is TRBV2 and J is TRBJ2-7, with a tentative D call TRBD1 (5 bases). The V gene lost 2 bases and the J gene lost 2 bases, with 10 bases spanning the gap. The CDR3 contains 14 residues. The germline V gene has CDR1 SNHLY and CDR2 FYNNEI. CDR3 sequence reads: CASSEPDRPYEQYF. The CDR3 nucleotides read TGTGCCAGCAGTGAACCTGACAGACCCTACGAGCAGTACTTC.

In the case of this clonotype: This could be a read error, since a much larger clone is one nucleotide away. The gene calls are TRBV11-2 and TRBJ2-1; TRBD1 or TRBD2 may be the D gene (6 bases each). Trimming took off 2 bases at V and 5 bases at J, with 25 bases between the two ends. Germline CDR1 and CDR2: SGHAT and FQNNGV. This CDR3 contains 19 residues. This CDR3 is CASSLLFKGWGATHNEQFF. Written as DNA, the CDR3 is TGTGCCAGCAGCTTATTATTTAAAGGTTGGGGGGCCACCCACAATGAGCAGTTCTTC.

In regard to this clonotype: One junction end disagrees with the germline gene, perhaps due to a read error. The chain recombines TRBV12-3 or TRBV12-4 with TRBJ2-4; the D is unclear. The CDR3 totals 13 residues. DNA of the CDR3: TGTGCCAGCAGCGTAGCTGCCAAAAACAGTCAGTACTTC. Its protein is CASSVAAKNSQYF.

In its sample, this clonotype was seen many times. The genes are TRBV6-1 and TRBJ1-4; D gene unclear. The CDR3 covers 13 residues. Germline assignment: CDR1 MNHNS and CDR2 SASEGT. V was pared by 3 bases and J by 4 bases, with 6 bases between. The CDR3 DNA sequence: TGTGCCAGCAGTGACAGCCTTAATGAAAAACTGTTTTTT. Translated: CASSDSLNEKLFF.

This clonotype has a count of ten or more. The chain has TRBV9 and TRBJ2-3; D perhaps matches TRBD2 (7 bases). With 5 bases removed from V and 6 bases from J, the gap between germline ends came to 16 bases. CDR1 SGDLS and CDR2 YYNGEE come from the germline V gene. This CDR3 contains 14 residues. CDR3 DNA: TGTGCCAGCAGGAGGGGGGGACCCCCGGATACGCAGTATTTT. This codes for CASRRGGPPDTQYF.

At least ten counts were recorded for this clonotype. The CDR3 protein is CASSWASGRVETQYF. CDR3 sequence (DNA): TGTGCCAGTAGTTGGGCTAGCGGGAGGGTGGAGACCCAGTACTTC. The chain carries TRBV19 and TRBJ2-5, with 12 bases identical to TRBD2. The CDR3 is 15 residues long. In germline, CDR1 is LNHDA, CDR2 SQIVND (reference sequence). The trim removed 5 bases at V and 5 bases at J, leaving 6 bases unmatched. Variable domain in full (rest from reference TRBV19 and TRBJ2-5): DGGITQSPKYLFRKEGQNVTLSCEQNLNHDAMYWYRQDPGQGLRLIYYSQIVNDFQKGDIAEGYSVSREKKESFPLTVTSAQKNPTAFYLCASSWASGRVETQYFGPGTRLLVL.

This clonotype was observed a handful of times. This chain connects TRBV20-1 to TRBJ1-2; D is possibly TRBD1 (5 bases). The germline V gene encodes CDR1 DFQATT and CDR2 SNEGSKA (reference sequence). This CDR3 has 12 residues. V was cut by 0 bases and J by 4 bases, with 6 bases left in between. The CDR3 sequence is CSARDGGYGYTF. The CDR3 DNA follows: TGCAGTGCTAGAGACGGGGGCTATGGCTACACCTTC.

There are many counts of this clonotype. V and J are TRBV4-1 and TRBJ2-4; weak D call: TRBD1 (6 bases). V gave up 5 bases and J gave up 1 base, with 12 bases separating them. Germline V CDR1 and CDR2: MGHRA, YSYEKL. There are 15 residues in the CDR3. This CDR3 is CASSFYGQAKNIQYF. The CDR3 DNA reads TGCGCCAGCAGCTTCTACGGACAGGCCAAAAACATTCAGTACTTC.

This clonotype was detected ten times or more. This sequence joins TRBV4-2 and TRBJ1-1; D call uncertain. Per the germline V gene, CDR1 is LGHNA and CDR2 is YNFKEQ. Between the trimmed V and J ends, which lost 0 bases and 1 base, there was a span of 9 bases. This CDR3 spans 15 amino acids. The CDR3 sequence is CASSQDWDGNTEAFF. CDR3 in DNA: TGTGCCAGCAGCCAAGATTGGGATGGGAACACTGAAGCTTTCTTT.

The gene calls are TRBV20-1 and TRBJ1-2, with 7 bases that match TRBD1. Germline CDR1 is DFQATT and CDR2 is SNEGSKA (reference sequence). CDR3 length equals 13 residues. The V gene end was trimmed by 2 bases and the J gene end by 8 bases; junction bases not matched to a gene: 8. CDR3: CSARHMTGRGYTF. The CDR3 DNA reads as TGCAGTGCTAGACATATGACAGGGAGGGGCTACACCTTC.

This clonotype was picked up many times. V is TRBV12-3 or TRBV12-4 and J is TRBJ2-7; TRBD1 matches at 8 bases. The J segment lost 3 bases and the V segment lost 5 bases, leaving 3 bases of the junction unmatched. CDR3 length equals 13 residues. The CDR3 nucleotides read TGTGCCAGCAGTCGGACAGGGTTCTACGAGCAGTACTTC. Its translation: CASSRTGFYEQYF.